This T cell receptor (beta chain) was sequenced during a study of PD-1 blockade in classical Hodgkin lymphoma. Whole-study context: Patients were given intravenous nivolumab, 3 mg/kg, every 2 weeks. Findings and caveats of the study: Exclusion applied to patients who initiated nivolumab less than 1 year following ASCT.

A word on this clone: As yet, its antigen is unknown.

With no exception, relapse followed autologous stem cell transplantation in all patients, and brentuximab vedotin exposure varied. Using immunoSEQ multiplex PCR, the repertoire was profiled, and TCRdb retains in-frame clones only, with some absent. The sample consists of 100,000 to 130,000 clones, 80% to 90% of them appearing once. Sequencing was performed on peripheral blood mononuclear cells (PBMCs), taken before the second cycle of nivolumab. The TCR sequence derives from a human donor with classical Hodgkin lymphoma.

Here the CDR3 DNA reads TGTGCCAGCTCACCAACACTAGCGGGGAGCACAGATACGCAGTATTTT. This sequence encodes CASSPTLAGSTDTQYF. V and J are TRBV18 and TRBJ2-3, with TRBD2 matching over 10 bases. This CDR3 has 16 amino acids. The germline V gene has CDR1 KGHSH and CDR2 LQKENI. V shed 2 bases, J shed 0 bases, and the junction held 2 bases outside the gene matches.